This TCR beta chain was captured by sequencing in a study of STAT5B mutations in CD4+ large granular lymphocyte leukemia. Across the study: Among healthy donors, a particular HLA allele went with more CDR3 'QG' motifs.

Here immunoSEQ multiplex PCR was the method, and the copy in TCRdb shows in-frame clones only, minus some. The repertoire holds around 34,000 clones, with approximately 86% as singletons. The specimen was CD4+ T cells from blood buffy coats. The receptor comes from a human donor in good health.

This CDR3 is CASWESRYEQYF. As DNA, the CDR3 is TGTGCCAGCTGGGAGAGCCGCTACGAGCAGTACTTC. J is TRBJ2-7 and V is TRBV27; tentative D call: TRBD2 (5 bases). CDR1 MNHEY and CDR2 SMNVEV come from the germline V gene (reference sequence). This CDR3 is built from 12 residues. V lost 8 bases and J lost 3, with 11 bases in between.